This T cell receptor (beta chain) is drawn from a study of blood T cell repertoires in COVID-19. Overall study context: Donors in the United States, Italy and Spain gave samples during acute or convalescent COVID-19.

The germline V gene has CDR1 LNHDA and CDR2 SQIVND (reference sequence). The trim removed 4 bases at V and 2 bases at J, leaving 11 bases unmatched. The CDR3 is 16 residues long. In the original workflow: Counts of nucleated cells, estimated from reference gene primer amplification, were obtained. Using immunoSEQ multiplex PCR, the repertoire was profiled, and TCRdb retains in-frame clones only, with some absent. V, J and clone size are those of that table, while D and trimming were read from the DNA. This sample has some 45,000 clones, with roughly 88% found just once. V is TRBV19 and J is TRBJ2-7; 7 bases match TRBD1. The sequence came from a human donor with active COVID-19. The donor label of this sample is uncertain. The sequenced sample was peripheral blood. CDR3 amino acids: CASSKFKETGPYEQYF. Written as DNA, the CDR3 is TGTGCCAGTAGTAAATTCAAGGAGACAGGGCCCTACGAGCAGTACTTC.